This T cell receptor beta chain was observed in a study of response to subunit inactivated influenza vaccine. Study results and limitations: Authors suggested each seasonal flu vaccination may recruit only limited numbers of new T cells.

This CDR3 is 12 amino acids long. Per the germline V gene, CDR1 is SQVTM and CDR2 is ANQGSEA. V was cut by 4 bases and J by 11 bases, with 14 bases left in between. Regarding this clonotype: Its antigen is currently unknown.

TCRdb fed the RT-PCR reads into MiXCR, producing one record per CDR3 protein. This table has fewer than 250,000 distinct CDR3 sequences, 13% to 15% appearing once. The TCR originated in a man aged 50 to 59 who received an inactivated influenza vaccine. The specimen comprised CD8+ T cells sorted from PBMCs, sampled 4 to 6 days after vaccination. The chain recombines TRBV29-1 with TRBJ1-4; no clear D gene. The CDR3 here is CSVVGHTGKLFF. The CDR3 nucleotides read TGCAGCGTTGTGGGTCACACTGGGAAACTGTTTTTT.